This TCR beta chain was captured in a study of blood T cell repertoires in COVID-19. Across the study: Samples representing acute and convalescent COVID-19 were sourced from the United States, Italy and Spain. Sample material is recorded as cDNA or gDNA derived from T cells, B-cell-depleted T cells, or PBMCs.

Per the original methods: Amplified reference gene primers provided the basis for estimating nucleated cell counts. The method was immunoSEQ multiplex PCR; TCRdb's version includes in-frame clones alone and lacks a portion of them. V, J and clone size were drawn from that table, and D and trimming were deduced from the DNA. This repertoire shows 85,000 to 90,000 clones, 86% found once; its top ten account for 1% to 1.5%. This receptor was taken from a man at least 80 years old with active or convalescent COVID-19. Material for sequencing was peripheral blood.

CDR3 sequence: CASSSGLAPNEQFF. CDR3 DNA sequence: TGTGCCAGCAGCTCCGGACTAGCCCCGAATGAGCAGTTCTTC. The chain recombines TRBV9 with TRBJ2-1, with TRBD2 matching over 8 bases. Germline CDR1 SGDLS, CDR2 YYNGEE. The CDR3 consists of 14 residues. The V segment lost 4 bases and the J segment 7 bases; nucleotides outside the gene matches: 7. Using reference TRBV9 and TRBJ2-1 for the parts outside the CDR3, the full variable domain is DSGVTQTPKHLITATGQRVTLRCSPRSGDLSVYWYQQSLDQGLQFLIQYYNGEERAKGNILERFSAQQFPDLHSELNLSSLELGDSALYFCASSSGLAPNEQFFGPGTRLTVL.